One sample yielded the 17 T cell receptor beta chains listed below, sequenced in a study of blood T cells in healthy people across ages. A J-beta primer mix and a sample-barcoded 5' primer were used in a second PCR of roughly 7 to 12 cycles. TCRdb passed the 5' RACE reads through MiXCR, listing each CDR3 protein once. Of 1.5 million to 2 million distinct CDR3 sequences listed, 49% are singletons. What was sequenced was blood. The origin of the receptors is a woman aged 40 to 55 in good health.

The CDR3 region has the DNA TGTGCCAGCAGCTTAGCGGTAAGGCGGGGTCATGGCGCAAGAAGCACCTACGAGCAGTACTTC. Translation: CASSLAVRRGHGARSTYEQYF. The chain couples TRBV7-2 to TRBJ2-7; the D gene is possibly TRBD2 (6 bases). The germline gives CDR1 SGHTA, CDR2 FQGNSA. V dropped 0 bases and J dropped 2 bases, with 29 bases sitting between them. The CDR3 runs 21 residues.

The V and J genes are TRBV10-1 and TRBJ2-7; D is unresolved. The CDR3 runs to 16 residues. V lost 0 bases, J lost 2 bases, and 14 bases lay in between. Germline CDR1 and CDR2: WNHNN and SYGVQD (reference sequence). CDR3 protein: CASSESVRVPTYEQYF. CDR3 coding DNA: TGCGCCAGCAGTGAGTCTGTAAGGGTGCCCACCTACGAGCAGTACTTC.

The chain uses TRBV27 and TRBJ2-3; TRBD2 matches 14 bases. The CDR3 spans 20 residues. Germline trimming cut 3 bases from V and 4 bases from J; bases unmatched to any gene: 15. Germline assignment: CDR1 MNHEY and CDR2 SMNVEV (reference sequence). CDR3 sequence: CASSFRTSGGPKGSADTQYF. CDR3 nucleotides: TGTGCCAGCAGTTTTCGGACTAGCGGGGGGCCAAAGGGATCCGCAGATACGCAGTATTTT.

This rearrangement joins TRBV5-1 to TRBJ2-4; a possible D gene is TRBD2 (5 bases). The CDR3 runs 16 residues. Trimming shortened V by 4 bases and J by 1 base, and 15 bases separated the two germline ends. Germline loops: CDR1 SGHRS, CDR2 YFSETQ. CDR3 DNA: TGCGCCAGCAGCCCCTGGGCAGAGGGCGCCAAAAACATTCAGTACTTC. This translates into CASSPWAEGAKNIQYF. Together with reference TRBV5-1 and TRBJ2-4, the CDR3 gives the full variable domain: KAGVTQTPRYLIKTRGQQVTLSCSPISGHRSVSWYQQTPGQGLQFLFEYFSETQRNKGNFPGRFSGRQFSNSRSEMNVSTLELGDSALYLCASSPWAEGAKNIQYFGAGTRLSVL.

Here the CDR3 reads CASSLSRTGYYEQYF. In DNA form, the CDR3 reads TGTGCCAGCAGTTTATCTAGGACAGGATACTACGAGCAGTACTTC. This sequence joins TRBV28 and TRBJ2-7; TRBD1 matches 7 bases. Germline assignment: CDR1 MDHEN and CDR2 SYDVKM. The CDR3 consists of 15 residues. Germline trimming cut 1 base from V and 3 bases from J; bases unmatched to any gene: 6.

The sample holds one count of this clonotype. V usage is TRBV6-5 and J usage is TRBJ2-1; possible D gene TRBD2, 7 bases. CDR1 MNHEY and CDR2 SVGAGI come from the germline V gene. The length of the CDR3 is 15 residues. V was cut by 6 bases and J by 4 bases, with 16 bases left in between. The CDR3 sequence is CASRRPGGPYNEQFF. The CDR3 DNA follows: TGTGCCAGCAGGCGTCCGGGGGGCCCTTACAATGAGCAGTTCTTC.

This clonotype was detected a few times. The genes are TRBV7-2 and TRBJ2-7, with 10 bases fitting TRBD2. CDR3 length: 15 residues. Germline CDR1 is SGHTA and CDR2 is FQGNSA. V was pared by 6 bases and J by 4 bases, with 9 bases of the junction left unmatched. The CDR3 DNA reads TGTGCCAGCAGACCCAGAGCGGGGGGGGGATACGAGCAGTACTTC. It translates to CASRPRAGGGYEQYF.

This clonotype was found a few times. This sequence joins TRBV20-1 and TRBJ2-7, with D possibly being TRBD1 (6 bases). V gave up 6 bases and J gave up 5 bases, with 17 bases separating them. The CDR3 sequence is 13 residues long. CDR1 and CDR2 from the germline V gene are DFQATT and SNEGSKA (reference sequence). CDR3 sequence reads: CSAPAQGFNEQYF. In DNA, the CDR3 is TGCAGTGCGCCGGCACAGGGTTTCAACGAGCAGTACTTC.

There are a few counts of this clonotype. The chain is built from TRBV4-2 and TRBJ2-4, with a possible D match to TRBD2 (5 bases). V lost 4 bases, J lost 13 bases, and 20 bases lay in between. The CDR3 is 14 amino acids. CDR1 LGHNA and CDR2 YNFKEQ come from the germline V gene. The CDR3 loop is CASSRAGEGIQQYF. In DNA form, the CDR3 reads TGTGCCAGCAGCCGGGCCGGTGAGGGAATCCAGCAGTACTTC.

J is TRBJ2-5 and V is TRBV7-2, with 8 bases that match TRBD1. The CDR3 contains 14 residues. V shed 7 bases, J shed 11 bases, and the junction held 15 bases outside the gene matches. Germline V CDR1 and CDR2: SGHTA, FQGNSA. The DNA for the CDR3 is TGTGCCAGCACCACCCGACAGGGGCGCCATGAGCAGTACTTC. Its translation: CASTTRQGRHEQYF.

The rearrangement uses TRBV10-3 and TRBJ1-5; D call uncertain. Germline loops: CDR1 ENHRY, CDR2 SYGVKD. There are 12 residues in the CDR3. V dropped 9 bases and J dropped 4 bases, with 10 bases sitting between them. The chain's CDR3 is CAIKDTNQPQHF. DNA of the CDR3: TGTGCCATTAAAGACACAAATCAGCCCCAGCATTTT.

A word on this clonotype: Germline and junction disagree at one end, which may indicate a read error. The rearrangement joins TRBV2 to TRBJ2-7; TRBD1 or TRBD2 may be the D gene (5 bases each). This CDR3 has 15 residues. Looked up from germline, CDR1 is SNHLY and CDR2 is FYNNEI. CDR3 in DNA: TGTGCCAGCAGTGAAGTGGGTATACCTGGGGACGAGCACTACTTC. Protein sequence: CASSEVGIPGDEHYF.

The V call is TRBV25-1, the J call TRBJ2-3; 11 bases agree with TRBD2. V shed 6 bases, J shed 4 bases, and the junction held 6 bases outside the gene matches. CDR3 length: 15 amino acids. Germline V gene lookup returns CDR1 MGHDK and CDR2 SYGVNS. The CDR3 spells CASSFGTSGPDTQYF. The CDR3 region has the DNA TGTGCCAGCAGCTTCGGGACTAGCGGACCAGATACGCAGTATTTT.

CDR3 in amino acids: CASARQGDRLTYNEQFF. The CDR3, as DNA: TGTGCCAGCGCCCGACAGGGGGATAGATTGACCTACAATGAGCAGTTCTTC. This chain joins TRBV6-1 and TRBJ2-1; 9 nucleotides agree with TRBD1. With 8 bases clipped from V and 2 bases from J, the junction kept 13 bases outside the gene matches. CDR3 length: 17 residues. The germline V gene has CDR1 MNHNS and CDR2 SASEGT.

CDR3 sequence: CASSQDETSNEQYF. The CDR3, as DNA: TGCGCCAGCAGCCAAGATGAAACTTCCAATGAACAGTACTTC. The genes are TRBV4-3 and TRBJ2-4; D gene ambiguous. Looked up from germline, CDR1 is LGHNA and CDR2 is YSLEER. This CDR3 spans 14 amino acids. V was shortened by 0 bases and J by 13 bases, with 16 bases between the two germline ends.

CDR3 DNA: TGTGCCAGCAGCCTACGACAGGCCGCTAACTATGGCTACACCTTC. Its translation is CASSLRQAANYGYTF. The chain uses TRBV14 and TRBJ1-2; maybe TRBD1 (6 bases). V lost 4 bases to trimming and J lost 0 bases, with 12 bases between them. The CDR3 is 15 amino acids. CDR1 and CDR2 from the germline V gene are SGHDN and FVKESK.

V usage is TRBV2 and J usage is TRBJ1-2; the match to TRBD1 covers 7 bases. The CDR3 is 16 residues long. The J segment lost 0 bases and the V segment lost 4 bases, leaving 8 bases of the junction unmatched. Germline V gene data show CDR1 as SNHLY and CDR2 as FYNNEI. The CDR3 coding sequence is TGTGCCAGCAGTGCCCCCGAGGGGGCGACTAACTATGGCTACACCTTC. Its translation: CASSAPEGATNYGYTF.